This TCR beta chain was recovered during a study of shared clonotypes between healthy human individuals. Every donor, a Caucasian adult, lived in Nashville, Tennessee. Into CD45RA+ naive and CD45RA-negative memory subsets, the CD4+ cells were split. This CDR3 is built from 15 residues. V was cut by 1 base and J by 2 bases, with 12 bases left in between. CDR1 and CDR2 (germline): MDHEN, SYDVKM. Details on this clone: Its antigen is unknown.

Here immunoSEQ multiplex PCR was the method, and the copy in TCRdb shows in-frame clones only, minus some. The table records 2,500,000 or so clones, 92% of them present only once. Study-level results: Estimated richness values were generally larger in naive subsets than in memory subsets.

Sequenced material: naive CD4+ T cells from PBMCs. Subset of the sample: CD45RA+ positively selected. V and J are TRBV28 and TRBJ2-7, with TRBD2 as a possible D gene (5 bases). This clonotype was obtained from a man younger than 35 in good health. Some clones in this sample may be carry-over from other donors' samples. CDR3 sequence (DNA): TGTGCCAGCAGTTTATTCTGGGAGCGAGCCTACGAGCAGTACTTC. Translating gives CASSLFWERAYEQYF.